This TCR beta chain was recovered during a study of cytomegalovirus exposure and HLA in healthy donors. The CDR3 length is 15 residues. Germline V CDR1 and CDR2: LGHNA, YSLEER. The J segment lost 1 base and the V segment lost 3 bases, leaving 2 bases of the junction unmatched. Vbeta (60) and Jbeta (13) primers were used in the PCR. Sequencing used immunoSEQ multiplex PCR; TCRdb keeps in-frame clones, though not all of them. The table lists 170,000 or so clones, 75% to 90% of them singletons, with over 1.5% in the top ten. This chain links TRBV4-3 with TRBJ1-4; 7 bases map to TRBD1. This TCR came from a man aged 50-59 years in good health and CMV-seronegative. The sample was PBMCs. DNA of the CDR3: TGCGCCAGCAGCCACCACAGGGGAACTAATGAAAAACTGTTTTTT. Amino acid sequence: CASSHHRGTNEKLFF.